This T cell receptor (beta chain) was sequenced during a study of T cells in Graves' hyperthyroidism and ophthalmopathy. Researchers amplified the TCR beta CDR3 regions from RNA transcripts. HTBI primers drove first-round RT-PCR of the TCR CDR3. TCRdb passed the multiplex PCR reads through MiXCR, listing each CDR3 protein once. The table lists about 250,000 distinct CDR3 sequences, around 22% of them singletons, with roughly 60% in the top ten. This clonotype occurred a few times. Its antigen is not known. Findings and caveats of the study: In the analysis, a 13 V-J model separated ophthalmopathy from stable hyperthyroidism. Median prediction lead before ophthalmopathy onset was 5 to 7.5 months with the model. Blood held most thyroid clonotypes expanded above 0.001 frequency.

V lost 5 bases to trimming and J lost 0 bases, with 14 bases between them. CDR1 is WSHSY, CDR2 SAAADI, per germline. This CDR3 spans 15 amino acids. The PBMCs were taken from about 10 ml of fresh peripheral blood. This clonotype was obtained from a young man with Graves' ophthalmopathy. The sequenced sample consisted of blood. V is TRBV10-2 and J is TRBJ2-7; D gene ambiguous. The CDR3 sequence: CASSSASTNSYEQYF. The CDR3 nucleotides are TGCGCCAGCAGTAGTGCTTCGACCAACTCCTACGAGCAGTACTTC.